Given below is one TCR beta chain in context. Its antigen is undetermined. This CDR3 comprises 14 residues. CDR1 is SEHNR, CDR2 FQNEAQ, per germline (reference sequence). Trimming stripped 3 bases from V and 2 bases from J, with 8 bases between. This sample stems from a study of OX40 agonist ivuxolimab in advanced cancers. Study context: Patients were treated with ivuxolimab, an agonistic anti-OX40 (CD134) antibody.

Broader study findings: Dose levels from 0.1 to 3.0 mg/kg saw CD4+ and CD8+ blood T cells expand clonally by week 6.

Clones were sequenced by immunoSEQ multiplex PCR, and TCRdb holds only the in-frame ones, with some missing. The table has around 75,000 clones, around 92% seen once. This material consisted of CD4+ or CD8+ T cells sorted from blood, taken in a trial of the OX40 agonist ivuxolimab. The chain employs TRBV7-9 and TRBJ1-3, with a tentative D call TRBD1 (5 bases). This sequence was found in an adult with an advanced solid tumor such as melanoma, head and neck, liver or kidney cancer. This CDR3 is CASSLGETGNTIYF. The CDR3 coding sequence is TGTGCCAGCAGCTTGGGGGAAACTGGAAACACCATATATTTT.